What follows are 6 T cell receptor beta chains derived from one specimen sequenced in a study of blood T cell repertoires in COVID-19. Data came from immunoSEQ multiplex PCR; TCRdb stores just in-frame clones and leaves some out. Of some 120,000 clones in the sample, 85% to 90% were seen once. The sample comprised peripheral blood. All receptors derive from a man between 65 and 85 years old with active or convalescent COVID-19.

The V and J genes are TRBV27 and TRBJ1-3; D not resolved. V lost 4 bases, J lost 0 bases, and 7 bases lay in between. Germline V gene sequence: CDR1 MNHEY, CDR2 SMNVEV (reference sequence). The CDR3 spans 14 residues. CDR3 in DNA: TGTGCCAGCAGTTCAGGTTACTCTGGAAACACCATATATTTT. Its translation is CASSSGYSGNTIYF.

The CDR3 sequence: CASTSLDSAQPQHF. CDR3 nucleotide sequence: TGTGCCAGTACCTCCCTGGACAGCGCACAGCCCCAGCATTTT. The rearrangement uses TRBV19 and TRBJ1-5, with D possibly being TRBD1 (6 bases). This CDR3 is built from 14 residues. Deletions cut 7 bases from V and 7 bases from J, with 17 bases between. Germline values: CDR1 LNHDA, CDR2 SQIVND (reference sequence).

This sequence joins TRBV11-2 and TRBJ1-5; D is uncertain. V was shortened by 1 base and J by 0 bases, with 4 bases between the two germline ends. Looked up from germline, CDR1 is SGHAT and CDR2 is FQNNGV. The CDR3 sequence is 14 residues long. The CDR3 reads CASSLGDSNQPQHF. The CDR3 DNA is TGTGCCAGCAGCTTAGGCGATAGCAATCAGCCCCAGCATTTT.

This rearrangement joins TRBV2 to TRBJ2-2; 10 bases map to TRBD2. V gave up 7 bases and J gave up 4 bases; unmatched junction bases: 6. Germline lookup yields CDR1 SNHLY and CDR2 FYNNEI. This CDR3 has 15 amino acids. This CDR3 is CASKRTSGVTGELFF. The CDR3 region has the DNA TGTGCCAGCAAGAGGACTAGCGGTGTCACCGGGGAGCTGTTTTTT.

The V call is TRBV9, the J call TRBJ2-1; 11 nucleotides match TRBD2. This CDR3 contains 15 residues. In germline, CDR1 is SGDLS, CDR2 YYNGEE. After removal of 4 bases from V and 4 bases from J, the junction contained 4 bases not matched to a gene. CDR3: CASSRTSGQYNEQFF. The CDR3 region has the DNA TGTGCCAGCAGCCGGACTAGCGGGCAATACAATGAGCAGTTCTTC.

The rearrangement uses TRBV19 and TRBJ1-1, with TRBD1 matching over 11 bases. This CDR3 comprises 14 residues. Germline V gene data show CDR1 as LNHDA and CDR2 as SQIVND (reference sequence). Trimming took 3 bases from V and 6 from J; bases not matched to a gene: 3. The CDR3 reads CASSIGTGGAEAFF. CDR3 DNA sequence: TGTGCCAGTAGTATTGGGACAGGGGGTGCTGAAGCTTTCTTT.